The 5 T cell receptor beta chains below were found in one sample sequenced in a study of cytomegalovirus exposure and HLA in healthy donors. With 60 Vbeta and 13 Jbeta primers, the PCR was carried out. Using immunoSEQ multiplex PCR, the repertoire was profiled, and TCRdb retains in-frame clones only, with some absent. Of roughly 86,000 clones in the sample, around three fifths were seen once. The specimen was PBMCs. The origin of the receptors is a man aged 25-45 years in good health and CMV-seronegative.

This clone was detected a few times. V gene TRBV27 combines with J gene TRBJ1-5; possible D gene TRBD1, 5 bases. The germline V gene has CDR1 MNHEY and CDR2 SMNVEV (reference sequence). The V end lost 2 bases, the J end lost 0 bases, and 14 bases lay between the germline ends. The CDR3 contains 17 residues. CDR3 sequence: CASSLLRTLYSNQPQHF. In nucleotides, the CDR3 is TGTGCCAGCAGTTTACTTCGGACACTTTATAGCAATCAGCCCCAGCATTTT.

This clone was counted between two and nine times. The CDR3 DNA follows: TGTGCCAGCAGTGAGTGGGGAGGGGATTACGAGACCCAGTACTTC. Amino acid sequence: CASSEWGGDYETQYF. The rearrangement uses TRBV6-1 and TRBJ2-5, with TRBD2 matching 7 bases. Germline lookup yields CDR1 MNHNS and CDR2 SASEGT. This CDR3 spans 15 amino acids. V shed 3 bases, J shed 5 bases, and the junction held 9 bases outside the gene matches.

The chain joins TRBV6-1 to TRBJ1-1; D is perhaps TRBD1 (6 bases). Germline V gene data show CDR1 as MNHNS and CDR2 as SASEGT. The CDR3 length is 13 residues. Trimming removed 6 bases from V and 6 bases from J, with 14 bases in between. CDR3 coding DNA: TGTGCCAGCAGCACACCTAACAGGGCTGAAGCTTTCTTT. This translates into CASSTPNRAEAFF.

The rearrangement joins TRBV10-3 to TRBJ2-7; 7 bases match TRBD1. V gave up 2 bases and J gave up 0 bases; unmatched junction bases: 10. The CDR3 loop spans 17 amino acids. Germline CDR1 ENHRY, CDR2 SYGVKD. This CDR3 reads CAISEPNRGSFSYEQYF. Written as DNA, the CDR3 is TGTGCCATCAGTGAGCCCAACAGGGGTTCCTTCTCCTACGAGCAGTACTTC.

This clone was picked up one time. The chain uses TRBV7-9 and TRBJ1-3; no definite D call. Germline V CDR1 and CDR2: SEHNR, FQNEAQ (reference sequence). The CDR3 has 15 residues. V lost 3 bases to trimming and J lost 0 bases, with 9 bases between them. DNA of the CDR3: TGTGCCAGCAGCTTGCCCGGGGACTCTGGAAACACCATATATTTT. It codes for CASSLPGDSGNTIYF.